A single sample is the source of the 13 T cell receptor beta chains below, sequenced in a study of CD8+ T cells in alopecia areata. It was cDNA, reverse transcribed from extracted RNA, that served as the sequencing template. The protocol was immunoSEQ multiplex PCR, while the TCRdb copy is restricted to in-frame clones and leaves out a portion. This sample has roughly 150,000 clones; 55% to 65% occur once, and the top ten carry over 4%. Input material: CD4+ T cells sorted from blood. The receptors stem from a human donor in good health.

This clone was observed a handful of times. This sequence joins TRBV2 and TRBJ2-1, with a possible D match to TRBD1 (6 bases). The CDR3 loop spans 16 amino acids. Per germline, CDR1 SNHLY and CDR2 FYNNEI. Trimming took 6 bases from V and 0 from J, leaving 15 bases between them. DNA for the CDR3: TGTGCCAGCAGCGACAGCGACAGGAGCTCCTACAATGAGCAGTTCTTC. Protein sequence: CASSDSDRSSYNEQFF.

This clone appeared a few times. This chain connects TRBV29-1 to TRBJ2-7; 7 bases match TRBD1. Germline-derived CDR1 and CDR2 are SQVTM and ANQGSEA. The CDR3 spans 15 residues. The trim removed 5 bases at V and 6 bases at J, leaving 16 bases unmatched. The CDR3 DNA follows: TGCAGCGTTTCACACGTTCCGGGACAGTCTACCGAGCAGTACTTC. As protein: CSVSHVPGQSTEQYF.

In this sample, this clone turned up a few times. This rearrangement joins TRBV5-1 to TRBJ1-1, with 8 bases lining up with TRBD1. The germline CDR1 and CDR2 sequences are SGHRS and YFSETQ. There are 14 residues in the CDR3. V was clipped by 2 bases and J by 3 bases; unmatched bases: 3. CDR3 in amino acids: CASSFGTGHTEAFF. The CDR3 coding sequence is TGCGCCAGCAGCTTCGGGACAGGCCACACTGAAGCTTTCTTT.

The gene calls are TRBV29-1 and TRBJ2-3, with D tentatively TRBD2 (5 bases). There are 10 residues in the CDR3. Germline CDR1 SQVTM, CDR2 ANQGSEA. The germline V and J ends were trimmed by 5 bases and 6 bases, with 6 bases remaining between them. In nucleotides, the CDR3 is TGCAGCGTTACTAGGGATACGCAGTATTTT. This translates into CSVTRDTQYF.

This clone was counted a few times. This chain connects TRBV4-1 to TRBJ2-5; D remains unclear. In germline, CDR1 is MGHRA, CDR2 YSYEKL. V lost 6 bases, J lost 2 bases, and 13 bases lay in between. The CDR3 is made up of 14 amino acids. The CDR3 spells CASRQPGRQETQYF. For the CDR3, the DNA is TGCGCCAGCAGACAGCCCGGCAGGCAAGAGACCCAGTACTTC.

The chain recombines TRBV2 with TRBJ2-1; 7 bases are shared with TRBD2. Looked up from germline, CDR1 is SNHLY and CDR2 is FYNNEI. J gave up 0 bases and V 5 bases, and 4 bases lay outside the gene matches. The CDR3 sequence is 15 residues long. CDR3 DNA: TGTGCCAGCAGTCCCGGGACTAACTCCTACAATGAGCAGTTCTTC. Translated: CASSPGTNSYNEQFF.

In its sample, this clone was seen once. This rearrangement joins TRBV30 to TRBJ2-7; 10 bases are shared with TRBD1. Germline CDR1 is GTSNPN and CDR2 is SVGIG (reference sequence). CDR3 length: 13 amino acids. V lost 5 bases, J lost 3 bases, and 4 bases stayed unmatched. The CDR3, as DNA: TGTGCCTGGGAGACAGGGGGCAGCTACGAGCAGTACTTC. Its protein is CAWETGGSYEQYF. The whole variable domain, filled in from reference TRBV30 and TRBJ2-7, reads SQTIHQWPATLVQPVGSPLSLECTVEGTSNPNLYWYRQAAGRGLQLLFYSVGIGQISSEVPQNLSASRPQDRQFILSSKKLLLSDSGFYLCAWETGGSYEQYFGPGTRLTVT.

The rearrangement joins TRBV5-1 to TRBJ2-3, with 10 bases fitting TRBD2. The germline gives CDR1 SGHRS, CDR2 YFSETQ. The CDR3 runs 15 residues. V gave up 1 base and J gave up 4 bases; unmatched junction bases: 3. CDR3 sequence: CASSLPSGRADTQYF. The CDR3 DNA reads as TGCGCCAGCAGCTTGCCTAGCGGGAGAGCAGATACGCAGTATTTT.

The chain combines TRBV29-1 with TRBJ2-2, with 7 positions matching TRBD2. The CDR3 has 14 amino acids. The junction had 10 bases not matched to a gene; V was cut back by 5 bases and J by 7 bases. From germline, CDR1 is SQVTM and CDR2 ANQGSEA. CDR3 nucleotides: TGCAGCGTTCCAGCGGGATTCCGATACGGGGAGCTGTTTTTT. Residues: CSVPAGFRYGELFF.

The V and J genes are TRBV7-2 and TRBJ2-1; 7 bases agree with TRBD2. Per the germline V gene, CDR1 is SGHTA and CDR2 is FQGNSA. J lost 2 bases, V lost 3 bases, and 4 bases had no gene match. This CDR3 has 15 amino acids. Here the CDR3 reads CASSLGGNTYNEQFF. In DNA, the CDR3 is TGTGCCAGCAGCTTGGGGGGGAATACCTACAATGAGCAGTTCTTC.

A single count supports this clone. The V and J genes are TRBV7-2 and TRBJ1-2, with a possible D match to TRBD1 (6 bases). V lost 4 bases to trimming and J lost 3 bases, with 18 bases between them. Germline V gives CDR1 SGHTA, CDR2 FQGNSA. The CDR3 consists of 16 residues. The CDR3 nucleotides read TGTGCCAGCAGCTCTCGGCGGCAGGGGATTCACTATGGCTACACCTTC. It codes for CASSSRRQGIHYGYTF.

The J gene is TRBJ2-7, the V gene TRBV6-5, with 7 nucleotides matching TRBD1. V lost 6 bases and J lost 6; bases outside the gene matches: 8. There are 13 residues in the CDR3. The germline CDR1 and CDR2 sequences are MNHEY and SVGAGI. This CDR3 is CASSTGTVTEQYF. The CDR3 DNA follows: TGTGCCAGCAGCACCGGGACAGTGACCGAGCAGTACTTC.

V gene TRBV5-1 combines with J gene TRBJ2-1, with D possibly TRBD2 on 6 matching bases. The CDR3 runs to 15 residues. V was clipped by 3 bases and J by 4 bases, with 14 bases between them. Germline V CDR1 and CDR2: SGHRS, YFSETQ. The CDR3 region has the DNA TGCGCCAGCAGCTCTGACGGGAGATCGTACAATGAGCAGTTCTTC. As protein: CASSSDGRSYNEQFF.